This T cell receptor beta chain was observed in a study of shared clonotypes between healthy human individuals. Across the whole study: The study used three CD4 naive, three CD4 memory, two CD8 naive and one CD8 memory plate per donor. Study-level findings and limits: Sorted-subset sequencing was shown by rarefaction to be incomplete despite large depth.

A remark on this clone: Its antigen remains unidentified.

CD45RO-negative cells were positively selected for CCR7, leaving out terminally differentiated effector memory CD45RA+ cells. Trimming took 8 bases from V and 10 from J, leaving 12 bases between them. Germline V gene sequence: CDR1 SNHLY, CDR2 FYNNEI. The CDR3 is made up of 11 amino acids. The data were produced by immunoSEQ multiplex PCR, yet TCRdb's version contains in-frame clones alone and is incomplete. The data show 660,000 or so clones, with roughly 96% seen just once and 0.11% held by the top ten. This receptor was obtained from a young woman in good health. The rearrangement links TRBV2 to TRBJ2-1; maybe TRBD2 (5 bases). The material sequenced was naive CD8+ T cells sorted from blood. The CDR3 region is CASGSHGEQFF. As DNA, the CDR3 is TGTGCCAGCGGGAGTCATGGGGAGCAGTTCTTC.